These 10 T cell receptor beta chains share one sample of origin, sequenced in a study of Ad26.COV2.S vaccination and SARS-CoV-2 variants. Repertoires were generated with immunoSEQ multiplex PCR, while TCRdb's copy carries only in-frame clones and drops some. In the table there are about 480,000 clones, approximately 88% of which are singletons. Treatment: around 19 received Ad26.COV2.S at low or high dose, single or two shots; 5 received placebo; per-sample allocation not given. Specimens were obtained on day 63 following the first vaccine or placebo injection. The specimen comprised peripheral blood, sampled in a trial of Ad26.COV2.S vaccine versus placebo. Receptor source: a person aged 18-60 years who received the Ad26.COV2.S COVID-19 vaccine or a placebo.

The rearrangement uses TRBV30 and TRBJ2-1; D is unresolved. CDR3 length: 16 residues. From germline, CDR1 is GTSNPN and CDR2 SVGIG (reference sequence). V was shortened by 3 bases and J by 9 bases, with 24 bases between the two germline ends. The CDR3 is CAWRTPGYGLWGEQFF. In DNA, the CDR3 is TGTGCCTGGAGGACCCCCGGTTACGGCCTTTGGGGTGAGCAGTTCTTC.

The CDR3 region has the DNA TGTGCCAGCAGCTTAGGTCTAGCACAAGAGACCCAGTACTTC. Residues: CASSLGLAQETQYF. The gene calls are TRBV11-2 and TRBJ2-5, with D possibly matching TRBD2 (5 bases). V dropped 1 base and J dropped 2 bases, with 8 bases sitting between them. CDR3 size: 14 residues. CDR1 is SGHAT, CDR2 FQNNGV, per germline.

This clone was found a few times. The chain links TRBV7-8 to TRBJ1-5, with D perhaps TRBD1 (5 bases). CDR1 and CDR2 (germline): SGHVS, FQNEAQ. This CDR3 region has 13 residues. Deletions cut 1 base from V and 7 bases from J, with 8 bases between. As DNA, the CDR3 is TGTGCCAGCAGCTTAGGGGGGGAACAGCCCCAGCATTTT. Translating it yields CASSLGGEQPQHF.

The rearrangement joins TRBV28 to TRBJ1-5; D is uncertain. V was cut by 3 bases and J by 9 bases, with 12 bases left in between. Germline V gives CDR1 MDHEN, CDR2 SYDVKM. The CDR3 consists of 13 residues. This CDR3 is CASSFSGRGPQHF. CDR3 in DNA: TGTGCCAGCAGTTTTTCTGGGCGAGGGCCCCAGCATTTT.

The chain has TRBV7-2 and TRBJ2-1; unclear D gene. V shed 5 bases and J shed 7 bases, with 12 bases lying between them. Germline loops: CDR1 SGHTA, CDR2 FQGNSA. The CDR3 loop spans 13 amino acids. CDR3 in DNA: TGTGCCAGCAGCCCACACAACTCTAATGAGCAGTTCTTC. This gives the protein CASSPHNSNEQFF.

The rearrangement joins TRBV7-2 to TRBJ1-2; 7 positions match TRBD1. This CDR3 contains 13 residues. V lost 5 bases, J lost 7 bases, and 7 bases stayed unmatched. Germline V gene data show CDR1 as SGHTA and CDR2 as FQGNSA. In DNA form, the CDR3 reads TGTGCCAGCAGCGCCCAACAGGGGTTTGGCTACACCTTC. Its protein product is CASSAQQGFGYTF.

The CDR3 DNA is TGCGCCAGCAGCCAAGGGGGCAGGCTGCGCAATGAGCAGTTCTTC. Its protein is CASSQGGRLRNEQFF. This chain joins TRBV4-3 and TRBJ2-1, with D possibly matching TRBD1 (5 bases). The V gene's germline CDR1 is LGHNA and CDR2 YSLEER. The CDR3 has 15 amino acids. With 1 base removed from V and 6 bases from J, the gap between germline ends came to 13 bases.

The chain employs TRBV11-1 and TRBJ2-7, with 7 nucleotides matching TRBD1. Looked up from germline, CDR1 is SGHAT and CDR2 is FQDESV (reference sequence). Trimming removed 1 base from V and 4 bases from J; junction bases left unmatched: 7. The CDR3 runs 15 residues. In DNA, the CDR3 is TGTGCCAGCAGCTTAGATTTGGGACAGTCTTACGAGCAGTACTTC. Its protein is CASSLDLGQSYEQYF.

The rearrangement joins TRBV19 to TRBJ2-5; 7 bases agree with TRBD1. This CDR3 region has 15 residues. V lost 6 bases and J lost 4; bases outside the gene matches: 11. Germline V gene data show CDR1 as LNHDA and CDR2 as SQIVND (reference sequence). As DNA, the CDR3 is TGTGCCAGTAGGAACAGGGGTATGGAAGGAGAGACCCAGTACTTC. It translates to CASRNRGMEGETQYF. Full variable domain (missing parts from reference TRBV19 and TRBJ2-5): DGGITQSPKYLFRKEGQNVTLSCEQNLNHDAMYWYRQDPGQGLRLIYYSQIVNDFQKGDIAEGYSVSREKKESFPLTVTSAQKNPTAFYLCASRNRGMEGETQYFGPGTRLLVL.

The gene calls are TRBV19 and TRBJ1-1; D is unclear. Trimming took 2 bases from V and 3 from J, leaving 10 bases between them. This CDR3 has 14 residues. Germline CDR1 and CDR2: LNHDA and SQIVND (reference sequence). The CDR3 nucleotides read TGTGCCAGTAGTATATCCCCCGGGGACACTGAAGCTTTCTTT. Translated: CASSISPGDTEAFF.